This TCR beta chain emerged from a study of shared clonotypes between healthy human individuals. The protocol was immunoSEQ multiplex PCR, while the TCRdb copy is restricted to in-frame clones and leaves out a portion. Of over 1.5 million clones in the sample, 95% to 99% were seen once. The study, taken as a whole, reports: Generation probabilities of non-shared clonotypes were lower (relative to those shared by all four donors).

On this clone: Its matching antigen is unknown.

Looked up from germline, CDR1 is SGHRS and CDR2 is YFSETQ. V was shortened by 4 bases and J by 4 bases, with 17 bases between the two germline ends. The CDR3 sequence is 15 residues long. The rearrangement uses TRBV5-1 and TRBJ1-2, with a possible D match to TRBD1 (6 bases). This sequence originates from a man aged 30 to 45 in good health. What was sequenced was naive CD4+ T cells sorted from blood. Subset noted: CD45RA+ positively selected. The CDR3 sequence is CASSGDRNTGYGYTF. CDR3 sequence (DNA): TGCGCCAGCAGCGGCGACAGGAATACCGGCTATGGCTACACCTTC.